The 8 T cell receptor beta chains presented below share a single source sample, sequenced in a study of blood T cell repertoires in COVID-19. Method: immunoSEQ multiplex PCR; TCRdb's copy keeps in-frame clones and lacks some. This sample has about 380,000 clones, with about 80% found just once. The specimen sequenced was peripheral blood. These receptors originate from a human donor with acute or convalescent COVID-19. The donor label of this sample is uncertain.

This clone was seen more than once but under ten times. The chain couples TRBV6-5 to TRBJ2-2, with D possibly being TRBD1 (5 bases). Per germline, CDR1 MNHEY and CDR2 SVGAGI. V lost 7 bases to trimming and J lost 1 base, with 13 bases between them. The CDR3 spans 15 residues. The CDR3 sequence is CASKGDRRNTGELFF. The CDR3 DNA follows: TGTGCCAGCAAGGGTGACAGACGGAACACCGGGGAGCTGTTTTTT.

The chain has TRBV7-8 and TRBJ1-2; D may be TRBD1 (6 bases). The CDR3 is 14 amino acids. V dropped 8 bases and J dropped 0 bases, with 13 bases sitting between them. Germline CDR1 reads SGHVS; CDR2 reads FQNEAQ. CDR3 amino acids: CASYGGGPNYGYTF. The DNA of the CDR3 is TGTGCCAGCTATGGGGGGGGGCCTAACTATGGCTACACCTTC. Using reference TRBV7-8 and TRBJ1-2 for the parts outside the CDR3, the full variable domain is GAGVSQSPRYKVAKRGQDVALRCDPISGHVSLFWYQQALGQGPEFLTYFQNEAQLDKSGLPSDRFFAERPEGSVSTLKIQRTQQEDSAVYLCASYGGGPNYGYTFGSGTRLTVV.

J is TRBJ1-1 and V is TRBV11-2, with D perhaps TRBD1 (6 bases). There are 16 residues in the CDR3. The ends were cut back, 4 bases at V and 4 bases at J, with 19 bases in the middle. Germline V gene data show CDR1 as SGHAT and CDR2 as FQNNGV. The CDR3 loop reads CASSSRPPTGPTEAFF. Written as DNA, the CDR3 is TGTGCCAGCAGCTCTAGGCCTCCAACAGGGCCCACTGAAGCTTTCTTT. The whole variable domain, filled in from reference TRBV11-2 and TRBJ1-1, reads EAGVAQSPRYKIIEKRQSVAFWCNPISGHATLYWYQQILGQGPKLLIQFQNNGVVDDSQLPKDRFSAERLKGVDSTLKIQPAKLEDSAVYLCASSSRPPTGPTEAFFGQGTRLTVV.

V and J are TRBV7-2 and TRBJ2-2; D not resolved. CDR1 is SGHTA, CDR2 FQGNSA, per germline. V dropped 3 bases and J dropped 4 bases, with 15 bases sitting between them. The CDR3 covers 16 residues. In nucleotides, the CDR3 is TGTGCCAGCAGCTTGACTTCCGGTAGAGGCACCGGGGAGCTGTTTTTT. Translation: CASSLTSGRGTGELFF.

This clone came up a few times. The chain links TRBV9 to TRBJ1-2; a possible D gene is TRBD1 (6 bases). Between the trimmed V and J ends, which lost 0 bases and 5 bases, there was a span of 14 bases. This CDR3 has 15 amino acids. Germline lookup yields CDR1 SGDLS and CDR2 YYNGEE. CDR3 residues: CASSVVTGTHYGYTF. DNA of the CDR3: TGTGCCAGCAGCGTAGTAACAGGGACGCATTATGGCTACACCTTC.

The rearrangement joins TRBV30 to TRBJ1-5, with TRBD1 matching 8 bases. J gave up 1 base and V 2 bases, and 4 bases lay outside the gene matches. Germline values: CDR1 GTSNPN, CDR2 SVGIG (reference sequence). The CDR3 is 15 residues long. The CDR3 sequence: CAWSPGQGSNQPQHF. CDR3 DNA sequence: TGTGCCTGGAGTCCAGGACAGGGCAGCAATCAGCCCCAGCATTTT.

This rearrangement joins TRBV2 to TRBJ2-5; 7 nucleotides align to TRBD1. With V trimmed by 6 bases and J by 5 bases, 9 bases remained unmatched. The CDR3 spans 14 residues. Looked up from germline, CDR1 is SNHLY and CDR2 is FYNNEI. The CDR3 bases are TGTGCCAGCAGCGGACCCCTCAGGGGGGAGACCCAGTACTTC. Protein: CASSGPLRGETQYF.

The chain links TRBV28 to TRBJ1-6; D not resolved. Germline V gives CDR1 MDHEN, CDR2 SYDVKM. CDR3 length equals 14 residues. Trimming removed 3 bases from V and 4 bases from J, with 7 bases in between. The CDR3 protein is CASSFLPYNSPLHF. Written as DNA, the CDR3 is TGTGCCAGCAGTTTCCTACCGTATAATTCACCCCTCCACTTT.